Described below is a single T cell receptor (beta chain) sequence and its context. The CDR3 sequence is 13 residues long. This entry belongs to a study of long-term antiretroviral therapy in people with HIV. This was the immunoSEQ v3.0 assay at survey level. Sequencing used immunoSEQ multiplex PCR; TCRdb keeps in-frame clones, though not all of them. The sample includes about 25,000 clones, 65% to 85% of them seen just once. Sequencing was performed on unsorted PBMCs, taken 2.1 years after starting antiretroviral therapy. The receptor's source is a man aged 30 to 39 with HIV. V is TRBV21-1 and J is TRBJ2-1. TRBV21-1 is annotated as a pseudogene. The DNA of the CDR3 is TGTGCCACCCAAGGGCCTGGTAACAATGAGCAGTTCTTC. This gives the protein CATQGPGNNEQFF.